These 7 T cell receptor beta chains share one sample of origin, sequenced in a study of T cell clones after liver transplantation. Data came from immunoSEQ multiplex PCR; TCRdb stores just in-frame clones and leaves some out. The sample contains over 50,000 clones, approximately 84% of which appear only once. Sequences were derived from CD4+ T cells from blood, sampled before liver transplant. All receptors derive from a human donor who received a liver transplant.

V usage is TRBV5-4 and J usage is TRBJ2-5; D is undetermined. The germline gives CDR1 SGHNT, CDR2 YYREEE (reference sequence). V lost 1 base, J lost 4 bases, and 8 bases lay in between. The CDR3 runs to 13 residues. The CDR3 nucleotides are TGTGCCAGCAGCTTGTACAGCTCAGAGACCCAGTACTTC. It is translated as CASSLYSSETQYF.

This clone has a single count. The chain is built from TRBV9 and TRBJ2-1; D possibly matches TRBD1 or TRBD2 (6 bases each). Germline values: CDR1 SGDLS, CDR2 YYNGEE. CDR3 length: 15 amino acids. V lost 3 bases and J lost 0, with 10 bases in between. CDR3 in DNA: TGTGCCAGCAGCGGGAGGGACAACTCCTACAATGAGCAGTTCTTC. This gives the protein CASSGRDNSYNEQFF.

This chain uses TRBV27 with TRBJ2-1; 10 bases fit TRBD1. The germline gives CDR1 MNHEY, CDR2 SMNVEV (reference sequence). CDR3 length: 12 amino acids. The J segment lost 7 bases and the V segment lost 6 bases, leaving 0 bases of the junction unmatched. CDR3 loop: CASRDRGNEQFF. The DNA of the CDR3 is TGTGCCAGCAGGGACAGGGGGAATGAGCAGTTCTTC.

The chain couples TRBV2 to TRBJ1-1; D is unclear. Per germline, CDR1 SNHLY and CDR2 FYNNEI. The length of the CDR3 is 13 residues. V was cut by 7 bases and J by 1 base, with 10 bases left in between. The CDR3 DNA reads as TGTGCCAGCAATGTGGAAACGAACACTGAAGCTTTCTTT. Protein product: CASNVETNTEAFF.

The V and J genes are TRBV7-2 and TRBJ2-2; 7 bases agree with TRBD1. This CDR3 spans 16 amino acids. CDR1 SGHTA and CDR2 FQGNSA come from the germline V gene. Trimming cost V 1 base and J 4 bases; bases outside gene matches: 6. The CDR3 sequence: CASSLVPRGSTGELFF. CDR3 nucleotide sequence: TGTGCCAGCAGCTTAGTTCCCAGGGGGTCCACCGGGGAGCTGTTTTTT.

This chain uses TRBV27 with TRBJ2-7; D unclear. The V end was cut by 0 bases, the J end by 2 bases, with 8 bases between. The CDR3 loop spans 14 amino acids. Per germline, CDR1 MNHEY and CDR2 SMNVEV (reference sequence). The CDR3 region has the DNA TGTGCCAGCAGTTTATCGCGGCCGCCCTACGAGCAGTACTTC. Encoded protein: CASSLSRPPYEQYF.

CDR3 protein: CASSQNTGVGGYTF. Written as DNA, the CDR3 is TGCGCCAGCAGTCAAAACACAGGGGTAGGTGGCTACACCTTC. The chain uses TRBV4-3 and TRBJ1-2, with TRBD1 matching over 7 bases. CDR1 is LGHNA, CDR2 YSLEER, per germline. Germline trimming cut 6 bases from V and 7 bases from J; bases unmatched to any gene: 11. The CDR3 loop spans 14 amino acids.